The sequence of this T cell receptor beta chain was determined in a study of T cell changes during pregnancy in multiple sclerosis. This CDR3 spans 15 amino acids. The germline V gene encodes CDR1 LNHNV and CDR2 YYDKDF (reference sequence). V dropped 5 bases and J dropped 1 base, with 14 bases sitting between them. The repertoire was sequenced with immunoSEQ multiplex PCR; TCRdb's copy has only in-frame clones and lacks some. In the table there are 45,000 to 55,000 clones, 92% of which are singletons. This rearrangement joins TRBV15 to TRBJ1-1, with D unclear. The receptor's source is a female donor in good health, enrolled as a control in a pregnancy study. Sample: CD4+ T cells from peripheral blood mononuclear cells, taken after pregnancy. CDR3 in DNA: TGTGCCACCAGCCCACGAGGGAGCGGGAACACTGAAGCTTTCTTT. This sequence encodes CATSPRGSGNTEAFF.